The entry that follows covers one TCR beta chain sequence. The data were obtained in a study of T cell responses to AZD1222 COVID-19 vaccine. Measured with immunoSEQ multiplex PCR; TCRdb has only the in-frame clones, and not every one. The data contain 130,000 or so clones, about 94% of them singletons. Germline V CDR1 and CDR2: LGHNT, FRNRAP. The CDR3 is 15 residues long. V was cut by 5 bases and J by 5 bases, with 19 bases left in between. The receptor was isolated from an adult in good health. The sequencing here drew on peripheral blood, taken on day 0 of AZD1222 vaccination. The chain combines TRBV12-5 with TRBJ2-7; D might be TRBD1 (6 bases). The CDR3 reads CASGPGSRGTDEQYF. DNA for the CDR3: TGTGCTAGTGGTCCGGGGAGCAGGGGAACCGACGAGCAGTACTTC.